This TCR beta chain derives from a study of blood T cell repertoires in COVID-19. Study overall: The study drew acute and convalescent COVID-19 samples from the United States, Italy and Spain. PBMCs, B-cell-depleted T cells, or T cells were the source of the cDNA or gDNA that made up the material.

For this clone: One end of the junction varies from germline; a read error may be responsible.

Germline CDR1 SQVTM, CDR2 ANQGSEA. The CDR3 contains 12 residues. As processed by the authors: Reference gene primer amplification in the assay estimated nucleated cell counts. Libraries were prepared by immunoSEQ multiplex PCR; TCRdb keeps only in-frame clonotypes and omits some of them. The DNA was the basis for D and trimming; V, J and clone size are from that table. This table has roughly 130,000 clones, 88% appearing once. This chain uses TRBV29-1 with TRBJ2-7; D is undetermined. The receptor's source is a man in his fifties or sixties with active or convalescent COVID-19. Input material: peripheral blood. In DNA, the CDR3 is TGCAGCGTGGAAGTAGACTCCTACGAGCAGTACTTC. It is translated as CSVEVDSYEQYF.